This T cell receptor beta chain was recorded in a study of blood T cell repertoires in COVID-19. Authors' processing steps: Estimation of nucleated cell counts was performed using reference gene primer amplification. Clones were read by immunoSEQ multiplex PCR, and TCRdb kept only the in-frame ones, dropping some. The D gene and trimming were derived from the DNA, and the V and J assignments and clone size from that table. Among under 250,000 clones listed, 82% were seen once. This clone was detected once. Germline V CDR1 and CDR2: MNHEY, SMNVEV (reference sequence). The CDR3 contains 11 residues. Between the trimmed V and J ends, which lost 6 bases and 4 bases, there was a span of 6 bases. It was during active infection that Seattle patients were enrolled and then longitudinally followed.

Material: peripheral blood. The sequence came from a woman between 70 and 85 years old with COVID-19, enrolled during active disease. The chain carries TRBV27 and TRBJ2-5; D is undetermined. Written as DNA, the CDR3 is TGTGCCAGCAGCTCAGGAGAGACCCAGTACTTC. Translation gives CASSSGETQYF.